The 13 T cell receptor beta chains given below trace back to one sample, sequenced in a study of spatial heterogeneity in lung cancer. TCRdb called the 5' RACE reads again in MiXCR, with one record for every CDR3 protein. The table includes about 13,000 distinct CDR3 sequences, 3.2% detected once. These receptors are not linked to any known antigen. The study's findings and limits: Mutation counts in tumors were tracked by counts of expanded intratumoral alpha and beta TCRs.

The time point denotes: sample taken at primary tumor resection. The specimen comprised lung tumor tissue, sampled at surgery. Receptor source: a male donor with early-stage non-small cell lung cancer.

V usage is TRBV12-3 or TRBV12-4 and J usage is TRBJ2-7, with 7 bases identical to TRBD1. This CDR3 spans 16 amino acids. V gave up 5 bases and J gave up 6 bases; unmatched junction bases: 16. Here the CDR3 DNA reads TGTGCCAGCAGTCAATATTATGGGACAGACCGCGTCGAGCAGTACTTC. Encoded protein: CASSQYYGTDRVEQYF.

This clonotype came up many times. The chain links TRBV27 to TRBJ2-3; possibly TRBD1 for D (5 bases). The CDR3 sequence is 12 residues long. Germline V gene lookup returns CDR1 MNHEY and CDR2 SMNVEV (reference sequence). V lost 6 bases to trimming and J lost 4 bases, with 8 bases between them. The DNA for the CDR3 is TGTGCCAGCAGAGGGGTTGCAGATACGCAGTATTTT. Amino acid sequence: CASRGVADTQYF.

At least ten counts were recorded for this clonotype. V is TRBV11-2 and J is TRBJ2-3; the D gene is possibly TRBD2 (5 bases). CDR3 size: 15 residues. Trimming removed 2 bases from V and 2 bases from J, with 11 bases in between. Germline values: CDR1 SGHAT, CDR2 FQNNGV. The CDR3 spells CASSLSGLNTDTQYF. DNA of the CDR3: TGTGCCAGCAGCTTAAGCGGCCTGAACACAGATACGCAGTATTTT.

This clonotype was seen ten or more times. V usage is TRBV28 and J usage is TRBJ2-5, with a weak D call TRBD2 (5 bases). V lost 4 bases to trimming and J lost 5 bases, with 14 bases between them. Germline values: CDR1 MDHEN, CDR2 SYDVKM. The CDR3 consists of 14 residues. The CDR3 DNA follows: TGTGCCAGCAGTTCATCCGGGATAAGCGAGACCCAGTACTTC. It specifies CASSSSGISETQYF.

This clonotype came up many times. The chain recombines TRBV28 with TRBJ2-7, with D perhaps matching TRBD1 (5 bases). Germline V CDR1 and CDR2: MDHEN, SYDVKM. The CDR3 has 14 residues. V lost 2 bases, J lost 4 bases, and 12 bases lay in between. Written as DNA, the CDR3 is TGTGCCAGCAGTTTAAGGCAGGGTGGGTACGAGCAGTACTTC. This codes for CASSLRQGGYEQYF.

The V and J genes are TRBV5-8 and TRBJ2-3; TRBD2 agrees at 7 bases. The CDR3 extends over 17 amino acids. Germline V gives CDR1 SGHTS, CDR2 YDEGEE. J lost 0 bases, V lost 3 bases, and 10 bases had no gene match. The CDR3 coding sequence is TGTGCCAGCAGCTCTACCCGGACTAGATCTAGCACAGATACGCAGTATTTT. Translation: CASSSTRTRSSTDTQYF.

This clonotype was detected ten times or more. The rearrangement links TRBV14 to TRBJ2-5, with 9 bases fitting TRBD2. CDR3 size: 14 residues. Trimming removed 4 bases from V and 5 bases from J; junction bases left unmatched: 5. Germline V gene data show CDR1 as SGHDN and CDR2 as FVKESK. In DNA form, the CDR3 reads TGTGCCAGCAGCCCAGGACTAGCGCGGGAGACCCAGTACTTC. The encoded protein is CASSPGLARETQYF.

This clonotype was counted many times. This chain joins TRBV4-3 and TRBJ1-1; 10 bases are shared with TRBD1. CDR1 and CDR2 (germline): LGHNA, YSLEER. The CDR3 length is 15 residues. The V segment lost 1 base and the J segment 5 bases; nucleotides outside the gene matches: 4. The CDR3 protein is CASSQATGGRTEAFF. In nucleotides, the CDR3 is TGCGCCAGCAGCCAAGCGACAGGGGGCCGGACTGAAGCTTTCTTT.

This clonotype is medium-sized. The chain joins TRBV7-8 to TRBJ1-1; tentatively, D is TRBD1 (5 bases). This CDR3 has 14 amino acids. The germline gives CDR1 SGHVS, CDR2 FQNEAQ. Trimming left V 3 bases short and J 4 bases short, with 12 bases between. In nucleotides, the CDR3 is TGTGCCAGCAGCTTTCTTTCGAGGGGCACTGAAGCTTTCTTT. It is translated as CASSFLSRGTEAFF.

This clonotype is classed as medium-sized. This chain connects TRBV20-1 to TRBJ2-7, with 11 bases matching TRBD1. Trimming cost V 3 bases and J 4 bases; bases outside gene matches: 2. In germline, CDR1 is DFQATT, CDR2 SNEGSKA (reference sequence). The CDR3 has 13 residues. The CDR3 loop reads CSASWDRGYEQYF. The CDR3 DNA reads TGCAGTGCTAGCTGGGACAGGGGGTACGAGCAGTACTTC.

This clonotype counts as medium-sized. The chain joins TRBV20-1 to TRBJ2-3; tentatively, D is TRBD2 (7 bases). The CDR3 runs to 15 residues. Trimming left V 6 bases short and J 2 bases short, with 18 bases between. Germline CDR1 DFQATT, CDR2 SNEGSKA (reference sequence). CDR3 protein: CSAAGASAHTDTQYF. CDR3 sequence (DNA): TGCAGTGCCGCGGGGGCCAGCGCCCACACAGATACGCAGTATTTT.

This clonotype was counted at least ten times. The rearrangement links TRBV6-5 to TRBJ1-4; D is possibly TRBD1 (6 bases). The CDR3 covers 16 residues. CDR1 and CDR2 (germline): MNHEY, SVGAGI. V was cut by 0 bases and J by 10 bases, with 18 bases left in between. The CDR3: CASSYSADRREGKLFF. CDR3 DNA: TGTGCCAGCAGTTACTCTGCTGACAGGCGGGAGGGAAAACTGTTTTTT.

This chain joins TRBV7-3 and TRBJ1-3, with D perhaps matching TRBD1 (5 bases). The V gene's germline CDR1 is SGHTA and CDR2 FQGTGA. V lost 2 bases and J lost 9, with 8 bases in between. The CDR3 totals 12 residues. The CDR3 reads CASSLQGGTIYF. In nucleotides, the CDR3 is TGTGCCAGCAGCTTACAGGGAGGCACCATATATTTT.